This record looks at one T cell receptor (beta chain) sequence and its context. The entry originates in a study of blood T cell repertoires in COVID-19. Study as a whole: In each case, the material was cDNA or gDNA derived from T cells, B-cell-depleted T cells, or PBMCs.

The germline V gene encodes CDR1 SGHNT and CDR2 YENEEA. CDR3 length: 15 residues. Losses at the gene ends were 5 bases for V and 5 bases for J; bases not matched to a gene: 8. Authors' processing steps: Amplifying reference gene primers gave estimates of nucleated cell counts. TCRdb's table, derived via immunoSEQ multiplex PCR, lists solely in-frame clones and lacks some. V, J and clone size are taken as reported in that table, and D and trimming were inferred from the DNA itself. The sample records tens of thousands of clones, roughly 85% being singletons. Sequencing used peripheral blood. The rearrangement links TRBV11-3 to TRBJ1-4, with 7 bases aligning to TRBD1. The sequence was obtained from a man between 35 and 55 years old with acute or convalescent COVID-19. DNA of the CDR3: TGTGCCAGCAGCACCCGACAGGGAACGAATGAAAAACTGTTTTTT. Its translation is CASSTRQGTNEKLFF.